This TCR beta chain was recorded in a study of identical twins. This clonotype showed up just a few times. Its target is unknown. TCRdb re-analysed the 5' RACE reads in MiXCR, keeping a single row per CDR3 protein. Among a few hundred thousand distinct CDR3 sequences listed, about 8.5% were seen once. Study observations and caveats: Where beta out-of-frame sequences were concerned, excess twin sharing was weaker.

Trimming shortened V by 0 bases and J by 0 bases, and 16 bases separated the two germline ends. Germline V gene data show CDR1 as SQVTM and CDR2 as ANQGSEA. The CDR3 has 17 residues. This sample was also put to use in a study of yellow fever vaccine responses in identical twins.

The rearrangement uses TRBV29-1 and TRBJ2-3; a possible D gene is TRBD2 (5 bases). The receptor was isolated from a woman between 18 and 30 years old in good health. Sequences were obtained from CD8+ T cells sorted from blood. CDR3 nucleotide sequence: TGCAGCGTTGAAGATTTTGTATCGGGAATTAGCACAGATACGCAGTATTTT. Encoded protein: CSVEDFVSGISTDTQYF.